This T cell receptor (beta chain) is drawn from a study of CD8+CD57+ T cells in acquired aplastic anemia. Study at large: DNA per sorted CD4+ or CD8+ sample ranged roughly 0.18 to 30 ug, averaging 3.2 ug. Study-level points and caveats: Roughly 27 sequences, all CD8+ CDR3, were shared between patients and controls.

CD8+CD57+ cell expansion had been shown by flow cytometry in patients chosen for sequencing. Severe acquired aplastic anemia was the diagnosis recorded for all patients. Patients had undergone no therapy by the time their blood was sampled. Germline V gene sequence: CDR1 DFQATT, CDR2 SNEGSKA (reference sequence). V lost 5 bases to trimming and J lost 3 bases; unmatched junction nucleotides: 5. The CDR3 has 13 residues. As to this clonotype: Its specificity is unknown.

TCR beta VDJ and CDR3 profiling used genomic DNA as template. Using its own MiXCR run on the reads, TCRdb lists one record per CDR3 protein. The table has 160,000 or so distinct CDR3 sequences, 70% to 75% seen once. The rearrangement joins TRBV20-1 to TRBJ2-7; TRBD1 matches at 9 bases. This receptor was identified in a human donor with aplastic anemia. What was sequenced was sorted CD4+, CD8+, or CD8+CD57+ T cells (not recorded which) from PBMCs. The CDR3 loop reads CSAPGQGFYEQYF. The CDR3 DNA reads TGCAGTGCTCCGGGACAGGGTTTCTACGAGCAGTACTTC.